The following is a T cell receptor beta chain sequence with its context. Its antigen is undetermined. These data originate in a study of blood T cells in healthy people across ages. Study-level results: Diversity estimates drawn from one million T cells were deemed underestimates. A greater number of naive CD4+ cells and higher diversity distinguished long-lived donors from aged donors. Older age went with lower TCR beta diversity per million T cells, in a roughly linear way.

In terms of origin and age, donors were healthy Caucasian individuals from Russia aged about 6 to 90. There are 16 residues in the CDR3. J lost 3 bases, V lost 0 bases, and 7 bases had no gene match. The germline gives CDR1 DFQATT, CDR2 SNEGSKA (reference sequence). Together with a sample-barcoded 5' primer, a J-beta primer mix was included in a second PCR lasting about 7 to 11 cycles. TCRdb called the 5' RACE reads again in MiXCR, with one record for every CDR3 protein. The table lists 380,000 or so distinct CDR3 sequences, about 55% of them singletons, with 51% in the top ten. The V call is TRBV20-1, the J call TRBJ2-3, with 9 nucleotides matching TRBD2. Input material: blood. The clonotype originates from a man between 60 and 70 years old in good health. The chain's CDR3 is CSARDPWAGGTDTQYF. In DNA, the CDR3 is TGCAGTGCTAGAGATCCGTGGGCGGGGGGGACAGATACGCAGTATTTT.